The rows below give T cell receptor beta chains drawn from one sample of a study of OX40 agonist ivuxolimab in advanced cancers. The protocol was immunoSEQ multiplex PCR, while the TCRdb copy is restricted to in-frame clones and leaves out a portion. The repertoire holds tens of thousands of clones, with approximately 78% as singletons. The input for sequencing was CD4+ or CD8+ T cells sorted from blood, taken in a trial of the OX40 agonist ivuxolimab. These receptors came from an adult with an advanced solid tumor such as melanoma, head and neck, liver or kidney cancer. Each CDR3 is given without its conserved first and last residue.

v_call	j_call	cdr3_aa
TRBV5-8	TRBJ1-5	ASSQDWDSNQPQH
TRBV11-3	TRBJ2-1	ASSLEGQGFSEQF
TRBV19	TRBJ2-1	ASSRGLAGENNEQF
TRBV4-3	TRBJ2-7	ASSQVVSSYEQY
TRBV19	TRBJ1-1	ASRRGDTEAF
TRBV5-6	TRBJ1-1	ASSLTGGNTEAF
TRBV7-9	TRBJ1-2	ASSPDVIAYGYT
TRBV5-5	TRBJ1-1	ASSPGLARNTEAF
TRBV7-8	TRBJ2-7	ASSWDRTTYEQY
TRBV7-9	TRBJ2-7	ASSLTSAEQY
TRBV5-1	TRBJ2-1	ASSLEGGPYNEQF